What follows describes a single T cell receptor (beta chain). What it binds is unknown. This sample was taken from a study of cytomegalovirus exposure and HLA in healthy donors. This PCR relied on a set of 60 Vbeta primers and 13 Jbeta primers. This table comes from immunoSEQ multiplex PCR, and its TCRdb copy is limited to in-frame clones, with some not included. This sample's table reports some 130,000 clones. The donors, nominally healthy at sampling, likely had unrecorded immune exposures. Study observations and caveats: Available immune exposure information covered CMV serostatus only.

The receptor was isolated from a man younger than 30 in good health and CMV-seronegative. Sequenced sample: PBMCs.

CDR3 sequence: CASSLVGAYVDGELFF. The CDR3 DNA sequence: TGTGCCAGCAGTTTAGTAGGGGCCTATGTTGACGGGGAGCTGTTTTTT. V and J are TRBV27 and TRBJ2-2, with D possibly TRBD1 on 5 matching bases. CDR3 length equals 16 residues. Looked up from germline, CDR1 is MNHEY and CDR2 is SMNVEV (reference sequence). V lost 2 bases and J lost 7, with 17 bases in between.